This TCR beta chain was captured by sequencing in a study of T cell responses to AZD1222 COVID-19 vaccine. Study-level findings and limits: After two AZD1222 doses, spike-specific TCR breadth and depth rose versus day 0.

Comment on this clone: The target antigen is unknown.

TCRdb's table, derived via immunoSEQ multiplex PCR, lists solely in-frame clones and lacks some. The repertoire includes more than 85,000 clones, less than 85% of them detected once, and approximately 15% sits in the top ten. Specimen: peripheral blood, collected 28 days after the second AZD1222 dose. The TCR comes from an adult who received the AZD1222 COVID-19 vaccine.

The CDR3 region is CASTHPTGGDNEQFF. The CDR3 region has the DNA TGTGCCAGCACCCACCCGACCGGGGGGGACAATGAGCAGTTCTTC. This chain joins TRBV28 and TRBJ2-1; 8 bases fit TRBD2. With 7 bases clipped from V and 5 bases from J, the junction kept 10 bases outside the gene matches. This CDR3 is 15 amino acids long. Germline V gene sequence: CDR1 MDHEN, CDR2 SYDVKM.